Sequencing of this T cell receptor (beta chain) was carried out in a study of shared clonotypes between healthy human individuals. CDR3 length: 14 residues. Per the germline V gene, CDR1 is LNHNV and CDR2 is YYDKDF (reference sequence). Trimming cost V 0 bases and J 6 bases, with 10 bases left between them. The naive CD8 fraction comprised CD45RO-negative cells positively selected for CCR7 and excluded terminally differentiated effector memory CD45RA+ cells. Libraries were prepared by immunoSEQ multiplex PCR; TCRdb keeps only in-frame clonotypes and omits some of them. The table records roughly 2 million clones, about 95% of them present only once.

The chain joins TRBV15 to TRBJ2-3; D ambiguous. Sequenced input: naive CD8+ T cells sorted from blood. The clonotype was recovered from a man between 18 and 29 years old in good health. This chain's CDR3 is CATSRDELRDTQYF. CDR3 DNA: TGTGCCACCAGCAGAGACGAATTGAGGGATACGCAGTATTTT.